Sequencing of this TCR beta chain was carried out in a study of Ad26.COV2.S vaccination and SARS-CoV-2 variants. Study-wide background: Ad26.COV2.S, an intramuscular injection, was given once or twice 56 days apart.

Whole-study results and caveats: Vaccine recipients posted higher spike-specific TCR breadth than their placebo counterparts.

Assay: immunoSEQ multiplex PCR; the TCRdb copy retains only in-frame clones and omits some. The sample consists of about 470,000 clones, less than 95% of them appearing once. Germline values: CDR1 MNHEY, CDR2 SMNVEV (reference sequence). The CDR3 extends over 14 amino acids. The V gene lost 3 bases and the J gene lost 6 bases, with 15 bases spanning the gap. Treatment indicated: some 20 received Ad26.COV2.S at low or high dose, single or two shots; 5 received placebo; per-sample allocation not given. Samples analyzed were those drawn on day 63 after the first vaccine or placebo injection. Concerning this clone itself: Its antigen remains unknown.

The sequences come from peripheral blood, collected in a trial of Ad26.COV2.S vaccine versus placebo. The chain carries TRBV27 and TRBJ2-7; D might be TRBD2 (5 bases). The receptor was isolated from a person aged 18 to 65 who received the Ad26.COV2.S COVID-19 vaccine or a placebo. The CDR3: CASSFLGLASEQYF. The CDR3, as DNA: TGTGCCAGCAGTTTTTTAGGACTGGCAAGCGAGCAGTACTTC.